Each of the 8 T cell receptor beta chains below was sequenced from the same sample in a study of CD8+ T cells in alopecia areata. Extracted from the samples, RNA was reverse transcribed into cDNA to serve as the sequencing template. Data came from immunoSEQ multiplex PCR; TCRdb stores just in-frame clones and leaves some out. The profile covers 200,000 to 300,000 clones, none occurring a single time. It was with CD4, CD8alpha, NKG2D, NKG2ACE and other markers that pooled cutaneous lymph node cells were sorted. Material: CD4+ T cells sorted from a lymph node. The receptors come from a C3H/HeJ mouse with alopecia areata. The strain's MHC haplotype is H2-k.

The sample holds many counts of this clone. Gene names and germline match the mouse. Coverage ceases 4 residues before the CDR3 finishes, and the germline J gene fills in the end. The rearrangement joins TRBV13-2 to TRBJ2-3; D might be TRBD2 (5 bases). V dropped 2 bases and J dropped 2 bases, with 12 bases sitting between them. The CDR3 totals 15 residues. CDR1 is NNHNN, CDR2 SYGAGS, per germline (reference sequence). The CDR3 region is CASGEGGDDAETLYF. The CDR3 DNA, read in part, is TGTGCCAGCGGTGAGGGTGGGGATGATGCAGAA.

As to this clone: Genes here carry mouse names. The covered CDR3 bases are TGTGCCAGCAGTATAAAACAGGGGGACTATGCT. Translation gives CASSIKQGDYA. The whole CDR3 reads CASSIKQGDYAEQFF. The chain carries TRBV19 and TRBJ2-1; 8 positions match TRBD1. The CDR3 goes on 4 residues after the read ends, and that part is filled in from the germline J gene. J gave up 2 bases and V 1 base, and 2 bases lay outside the gene matches. The CDR3 is made up of 15 amino acids. Germline V CDR1 and CDR2: FNHDT, SITEND (reference sequence).

With respect to this clone: Gene and germline names: mouse. The CDR3 goes on 3 residues after the read ends, and that part is filled in from the germline J gene. V and J are TRBV19 and TRBJ1-6, with unresolved D. TRBJ1-6 falls under the ORF class, with uncertain function. Germline V gene lookup returns CDR1 FNHDT and CDR2 SITEND (reference sequence). The CDR3 runs 13 residues. The germline V and J ends were trimmed by 6 bases and 5 bases, with 9 bases remaining between them. The sequenced part of the CDR3 DNA is TGTGCCAGCACGAAACAGAATAATTCGCCC. As protein: CASTKQNNSP. The whole CDR3 protein reads CASTKQNNSPLYF.

On this clone: Mouse gene names apply. The CDR3 goes on 4 residues after the read ends, and that part is filled in from the germline J gene. The sample contains more than one DNA sequence encoding this CDR3. V and J are TRBV19 and TRBJ2-7, with TRBD1 matching 7 bases. CDR1 FNHDT and CDR2 SITEND come from the germline V gene (reference sequence). This CDR3 contains 12 residues. J gave up 1 base and V 5 bases, and 0 bases lay outside the gene matches. The CDR3 sequence: CASRGQSYEQYF. Incomplete CDR3 DNA: TGTGCCAGCAGGGGACAGTCCTAT.

This clone turned up a few times. Germline and genes here are mouse. The read comes to an end 4 residues before the CDR3 does, leaving the germline J gene to fill in the end. This sample also contains other DNA sequences that code for the same CDR3. The chain carries TRBV19 and TRBJ2-3; the D gene is possibly TRBD1 (6 bases). This CDR3 spans 13 amino acids. Germline V gene lookup returns CDR1 FNHDT and CDR2 SITEND (reference sequence). V lost 6 bases and J lost 0, with 8 bases in between. Partial CDR3 DNA: TGTGCCAGCAAACAGGGTAGTGCAGAA. Translated: CASKQGSAE. The whole CDR3 protein reads CASKQGSAETLYF.

With respect to this clone: The genes are named according to mouse. With the read ending 4 residues before the CDR3 end, the germline J gene is used to fill in that end. Other DNA sequences in the sample encode the same CDR3. This chain uses TRBV19 with TRBJ2-1, with D unclear. Germline CDR1 FNHDT, CDR2 SITEND (reference sequence). The CDR3 runs to 14 residues. Trimming took 5 bases from V and 0 from J, leaving 9 bases between them. Partial CDR3 DNA: TGTGCCAGCAGCAGACAAAATAACTATGCT. Translating it yields CASSRQNNYA. The complete CDR3 protein is CASSRQNNYAEQFF. Based on the CDR3 plus reference TRBV19 and TRBJ2-1, the full variable domain is GGIITQTPKFLIGQEGQKLTLKCQQNFNHDTMYWYRQDSGKGLRLIYYSITENDLQKGDLSEGYDASREKKSSFSLTVTSAQKNEMAVFLCASSRQNNYAEQFFGPGTRLTVL.

This clone came up many times. Genes and germline are mouse. The read comes to an end 4 residues before the CDR3 does, leaving the germline J gene to fill in the end. The gene calls are TRBV1 and TRBJ1-2; TRBD1 might be the D (6 bases). Germline lookup yields CDR1 NSQYPW and CDR2 LRSPGD (reference sequence). Trimming removed 4 bases at V and 0 bases at J, with 12 bases between. The CDR3 is 15 amino acids. This CDR3 reads CTCSGGQYANSDYTF. CDR3 bases read: TGCACCTGCAGTGGGGGACAATATGCAAACTCC.

Only a few counts were recorded for this clone. The gene symbols are mouse symbols. The read halts 4 residues ahead of the CDR3 end, with the missing end drawn from the germline J gene. The same CDR3 also results from other DNA sequences found in this sample. V is TRBV13-1 and J is TRBJ2-5, with TRBD1 matching 7 bases. This CDR3 region has 12 residues. Germline V gene lookup returns CDR1 NSHNY and CDR2 SYGAGN. The chain's CDR3 is CASSRDRDTQYF. CDR3 bases read: TGTGCCAGCAGCCGGGACAGAGAC.